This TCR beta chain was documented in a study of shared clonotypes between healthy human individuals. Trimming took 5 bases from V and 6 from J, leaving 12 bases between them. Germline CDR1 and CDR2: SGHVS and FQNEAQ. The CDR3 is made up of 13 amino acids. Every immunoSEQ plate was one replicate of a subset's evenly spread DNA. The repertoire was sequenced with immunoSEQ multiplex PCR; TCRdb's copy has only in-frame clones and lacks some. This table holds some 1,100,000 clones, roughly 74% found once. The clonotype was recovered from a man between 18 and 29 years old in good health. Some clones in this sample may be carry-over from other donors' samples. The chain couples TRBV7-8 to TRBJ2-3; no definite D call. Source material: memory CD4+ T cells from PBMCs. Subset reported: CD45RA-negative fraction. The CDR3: CASSPLRHDTQYF. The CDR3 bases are TGTGCCAGCAGCCCCTTGCGCCACGATACGCAGTATTTT. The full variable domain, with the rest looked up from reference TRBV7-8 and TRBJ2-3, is GAGVSQSPRYKVAKRGQDVALRCDPISGHVSLFWYQQALGQGPEFLTYFQNEAQLDKSGLPSDRFFAERPEGSVSTLKIQRTQQEDSAVYLCASSPLRHDTQYFGPGTRLTVL.